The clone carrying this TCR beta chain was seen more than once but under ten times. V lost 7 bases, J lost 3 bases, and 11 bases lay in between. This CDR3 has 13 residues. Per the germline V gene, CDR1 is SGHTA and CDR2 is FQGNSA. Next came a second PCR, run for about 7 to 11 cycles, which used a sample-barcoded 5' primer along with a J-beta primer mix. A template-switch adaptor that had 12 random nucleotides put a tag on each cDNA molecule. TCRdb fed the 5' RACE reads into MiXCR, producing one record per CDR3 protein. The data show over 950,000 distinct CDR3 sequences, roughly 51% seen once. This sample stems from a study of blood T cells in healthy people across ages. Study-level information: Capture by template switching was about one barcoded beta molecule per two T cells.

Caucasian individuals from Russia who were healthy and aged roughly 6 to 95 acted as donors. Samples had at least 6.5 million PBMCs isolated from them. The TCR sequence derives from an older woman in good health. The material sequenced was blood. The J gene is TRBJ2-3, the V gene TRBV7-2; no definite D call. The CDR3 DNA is TGTGCCAGCAATATGGAACGGACAGATACGCAGTATTTT. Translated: CASNMERTDTQYF. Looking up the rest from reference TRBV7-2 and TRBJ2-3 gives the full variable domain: GAGVSQSPSNKVTEKGKDVELRCDPISGHTALYWYRQSLGQGLEFLIYFQGNSAPDKSGLPSDRFSAERTGGSVSTLTIQRTQQEDSAVYLCASNMERTDTQYFGPGTRLTVL.